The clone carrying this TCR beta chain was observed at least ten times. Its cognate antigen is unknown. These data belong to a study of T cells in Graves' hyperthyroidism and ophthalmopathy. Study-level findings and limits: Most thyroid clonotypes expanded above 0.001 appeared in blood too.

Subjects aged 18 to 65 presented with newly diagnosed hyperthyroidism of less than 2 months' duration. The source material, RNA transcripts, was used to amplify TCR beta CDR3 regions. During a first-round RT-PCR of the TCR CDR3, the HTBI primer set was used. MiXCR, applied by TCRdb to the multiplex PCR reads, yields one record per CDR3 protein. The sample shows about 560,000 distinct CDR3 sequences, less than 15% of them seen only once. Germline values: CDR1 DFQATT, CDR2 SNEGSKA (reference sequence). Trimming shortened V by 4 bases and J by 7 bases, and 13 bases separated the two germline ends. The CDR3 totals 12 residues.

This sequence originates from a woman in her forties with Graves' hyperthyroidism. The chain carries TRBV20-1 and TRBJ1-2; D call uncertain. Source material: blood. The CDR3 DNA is TGCAGTGCTAAACCCCCAACTGGTGGCTACACCTTC. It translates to CSAKPPTGGYTF.